The 14 T cell receptor beta chains below come from one sample, sequenced in a study of blood T cells in healthy people across ages. The authors ran a second PCR of roughly 6 to 11 cycles using a sample-barcoded 5' primer and a J-beta primer mix. Via MiXCR, TCRdb re-called the 5' RACE reads, giving one row per CDR3 protein. Of 700,000 to 850,000 distinct CDR3 sequences in the sample, less than 70% were seen once. The sequencing input was blood. These TCRs come from an elderly man in good health.

CDR3 sequence: CASSFRDRGVGYEQYF. In DNA form, the CDR3 reads TGTGCCAGCAGTTTCCGCGACAGGGGCGTTGGTTACGAGCAGTACTTC. The chain couples TRBV27 to TRBJ2-7, with 8 bases fitting TRBD1. This CDR3 has 16 residues. Per germline, CDR1 MNHEY and CDR2 SMNVEV (reference sequence). V gave up 3 bases and J gave up 4 bases; unmatched junction bases: 11.

The V gene is TRBV9, the J gene TRBJ1-1, with unresolved D. Germline CDR1 reads SGDLS; CDR2 reads YYNGEE. The CDR3 sequence is 15 residues long. V dropped 1 base and J dropped 1 base, with 11 bases sitting between them. In DNA form, the CDR3 reads TGTGCCAGCAGCGTAAGGCCAGCCGGGAACACTGAAGCTTTCTTT. Protein: CASSVRPAGNTEAFF.

This chain uses TRBV7-8 with TRBJ2-5; D tentatively reads TRBD1 or TRBD2 (6 bases each). V shed 4 bases and J shed 7 bases, with 16 bases lying between them. Germline loops: CDR1 SGHVS, CDR2 FQNEAQ. This CDR3 comprises 14 residues. CDR3 DNA: TGTGCCAGCAGCTACCCAGTGGAGGGGGGGACCCAGTACTTC. This encodes CASSYPVEGGTQYF. The complete variable domain, with remaining parts taken from reference TRBV7-8 and TRBJ2-5, reads GAGVSQSPRYKVAKRGQDVALRCDPISGHVSLFWYQQALGQGPEFLTYFQNEAQLDKSGLPSDRFFAERPEGSVSTLKIQRTQQEDSAVYLCASSYPVEGGTQYFGPGTRLLVL.

V is TRBV5-1 and J is TRBJ2-1, with 10 bases aligning to TRBD2. CDR1 and CDR2 (germline): SGHRS, YFSETQ. Germline trimming cut 0 bases from V and 7 bases from J; bases unmatched to any gene: 4. The CDR3 consists of 15 residues. The CDR3 region has the DNA TGCGCCAGCAGCTTGGCTAGCGGGAGAAGTAATGAGCAGTTCTTC. This gives the protein CASSLASGRSNEQFF.

This chain uses TRBV12-3 or TRBV12-4 with TRBJ1-5; 9 nucleotides agree with TRBD1. The CDR3 has 15 amino acids. The V gene end was trimmed by 4 bases and the J gene end by 2 bases; junction bases not matched to a gene: 3. Here the CDR3 DNA reads TGTGCCAGCAGTTACCGACAGGGGGGCAATCAGCCCCAGCATTTT. The encoded protein is CASSYRQGGNQPQHF.

This clonotype appeared a few times. The chain recombines TRBV2 with TRBJ2-5; maybe TRBD1 (6 bases). The DNA end is more similar to TRBJ2-7, so the J call may be wrong. The germline CDR1 and CDR2 sequences are SNHLY and FYNNEI. This CDR3 comprises 14 residues. The CDR3 nucleotides read TGTGCCAGCAGTGAAATCTCGGCCAGGGGCGAGCAGTACTTC. This sequence encodes CASSEISARGEQYF.

This clonotype has more than one count but fewer than ten. The gene calls are TRBV12-3 or TRBV12-4 and TRBJ2-1; D not certain. V shed 4 bases and J shed 7 bases, with 5 bases lying between them. The CDR3 contains 11 residues. The CDR3 reads CASSYMNEQFF. CDR3 nucleotides: TGTGCCAGCAGTTATATGAATGAGCAGTTCTTC.

This chain's CDR3 is CASSLVDARDTQYF. The CDR3 nucleotides are TGTGCCAGCAGCTTGGTGGACGCTCGGGATACGCAGTATTTT. The gene calls are TRBV5-5 and TRBJ2-3; unclear D gene. The germline gives CDR1 SGHKS, CDR2 YYEKEE (reference sequence). The V end was cut by 0 bases, the J end by 6 bases, with 11 bases between. The CDR3 has 14 residues.

This chain uses TRBV20-1 with TRBJ2-5, with 8 bases aligning to TRBD2. The ends lost 6 bases at V and 5 bases at J; junction bases unmatched: 14. The CDR3 consists of 15 residues. Germline values: CDR1 DFQATT, CDR2 SNEGSKA (reference sequence). The CDR3 bases are TGCAGTGCCTTGGTCGGTGCGGGGGGCGGGGAGACCCAGTACTTC. As protein: CSALVGAGGGETQYF.

The rearrangement uses TRBV5-1 and TRBJ1-1; tentatively, D is TRBD1 (6 bases). Trimming shortened V by 0 bases and J by 5 bases, and 26 bases separated the two germline ends. The CDR3 loop spans 19 amino acids. Per germline, CDR1 SGHRS and CDR2 YFSETQ. In DNA form, the CDR3 reads TGCGCCAGCAGCTTGGACGATTTGGGGACACTGGGGGTGAGGACTGAAGCTTTCTTT. This gives the protein CASSLDDLGTLGVRTEAFF.

The genes are TRBV18 and TRBJ2-4, with 7 bases lining up with TRBD1. J was trimmed by 6 bases and V by 4 bases; bases with no gene match: 3. This CDR3 contains 13 residues. Germline CDR1 is KGHSH and CDR2 is LQKENI. Here the CDR3 DNA reads TGTGCCAGCTCACAGGGACAGATAAACATTCAGTACTTC. It codes for CASSQGQINIQYF.

The chain is built from TRBV20-1 and TRBJ2-7; D uncertain. CDR1 and CDR2 from the germline V gene are DFQATT and SNEGSKA (reference sequence). V dropped 3 bases and J dropped 6 bases, with 12 bases sitting between them. This CDR3 comprises 12 residues. The DNA of the CDR3 is TGCAGTGCTAGCGGACCTGAGGTCGAGCAGTACTTC. Amino acid sequence: CSASGPEVEQYF.

The V and J genes are TRBV6-1 and TRBJ2-3, with D unresolved. The V and J ends lost 6 bases and 14 bases respectively, with 21 bases between them. The CDR3 covers 13 residues. Germline CDR1 MNHNS, CDR2 SASEGT. CDR3 loop: CASRTTVHRYAYF. The CDR3 coding sequence is TGTGCCAGCAGGACCACAGTTCACAGATACGCGTATTTT.

This clonotype has only a few counts. The chain has TRBV20-1 and TRBJ2-1, with D hard to call. Germline values: CDR1 DFQATT, CDR2 SNEGSKA (reference sequence). V lost 6 bases and J 0 bases, leaving 12 bases between the germline ends. The CDR3 sequence is 14 residues long. This CDR3 reads CSAALTPSYNEQFF. The CDR3 DNA reads TGCAGTGCAGCCCTGACTCCCTCCTACAATGAGCAGTTCTTC.